Each of the 5 T cell receptor beta chains below was sequenced from the same sample in a study of CD8+ T cells in alopecia areata. Once RNA had been extracted, it was reverse transcribed into cDNA to act as the sequencing template. TCRdb's table, derived via immunoSEQ multiplex PCR, lists solely in-frame clones and lacks some. The sample lists about 140,000 clones; about half were seen once. Source: CD4+ T cells sorted from blood, taken at week 0. All receptors come from a human donor with alopecia areata.

The chain carries TRBV15 and TRBJ2-2; D is ambiguous. CDR1 and CDR2 (germline): LNHNV, YYDKDF (reference sequence). The CDR3 contains 14 residues. Trimming shortened V by 1 base and J by 3 bases, and 6 bases separated the two germline ends. The chain's CDR3 is CATSRAAHTGELFF. The CDR3, as DNA: TGTGCCACCAGCAGAGCCGCCCACACCGGGGAGCTGTTTTTT.

The chain couples TRBV7-2 to TRBJ2-1; no definite D call. CDR1 is SGHTA, CDR2 FQGNSA, per germline. The CDR3 has 14 amino acids. V was trimmed by 7 bases and J by 1 base, leaving 11 bases between them. The DNA of the CDR3 is TGTGCCAGCACCTCCCCTCCATCCTACAATGAGCAGTTCTTC. Its protein product is CASTSPPSYNEQFF.

The rearrangement uses TRBV5-1 and TRBJ1-2; 10 bases fit TRBD1. The CDR3 has 15 residues. Germline-derived CDR1 and CDR2 are SGHRS and YFSETQ. V shed 0 bases and J 4 bases; nucleotides not matched to a gene: 3. The CDR3: CASSLGDRGSYGYTF. The CDR3 nucleotides read TGCGCCAGCAGCTTGGGGGACAGGGGATCCTATGGCTACACCTTC.

The chain uses TRBV7-8 and TRBJ2-5; 8 bases align to TRBD2. Per the germline V gene, CDR1 is SGHVS and CDR2 is FQNEAQ. The length of the CDR3 is 14 residues. V lost 5 bases, J lost 8 bases, and 10 bases stayed unmatched. The CDR3 DNA reads TGTGCCAGCAGCACCAGCGGGGGCAAAGGAACCCAGTACTTC. As protein: CASSTSGGKGTQYF.

The CDR3 is CASSRDSRDTQYF. The CDR3 region has the DNA TGTGCCAGCAGCCGCGACTCGCGCGATACGCAGTATTTT. The chain combines TRBV4-2 with TRBJ2-3, with D uncertain. The V gene's germline CDR1 is LGHNA and CDR2 YNFKEQ. The CDR3 spans 13 residues. With 4 bases removed from V and 6 bases from J, the gap between germline ends came to 11 bases.